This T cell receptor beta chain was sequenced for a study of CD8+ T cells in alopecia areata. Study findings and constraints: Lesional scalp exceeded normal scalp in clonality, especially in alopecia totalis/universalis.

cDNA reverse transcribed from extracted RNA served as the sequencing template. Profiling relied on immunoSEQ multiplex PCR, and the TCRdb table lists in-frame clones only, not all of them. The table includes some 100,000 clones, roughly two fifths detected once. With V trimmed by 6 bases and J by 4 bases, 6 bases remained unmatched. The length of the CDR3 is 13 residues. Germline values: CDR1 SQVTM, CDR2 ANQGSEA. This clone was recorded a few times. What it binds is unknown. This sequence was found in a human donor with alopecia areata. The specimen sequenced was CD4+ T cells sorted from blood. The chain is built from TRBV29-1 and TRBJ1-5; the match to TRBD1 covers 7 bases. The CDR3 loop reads CSVRRDRNQPQHF. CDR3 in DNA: TGCAGCGTCCGCCGGGACAGAAATCAGCCCCAGCATTTT.